This T cell receptor beta chain emerged from a study of monozygotic twins with inflammatory bowel disease (dated 2019 in TCRdb). Looking at the study overall: The complete study included about 30 monozygotic twin pairs: 19 IBD-discordant Danish pairs and nine German pairs, of which four were IBD-concordant and five were IBD-discordant. Each individual had, on average, about 151 000 unique TCRalpha sequences and 181 000 unique TCRbeta sequences available for analysis. The search for disease-associated traits relied mainly on comparing, within discordant pairs, IBD patients with their genetically identical healthy co-twins.

From each donor, a roughly 2.3 ml peripheral blood sample was collected into PAXgene tubes and stored at -80 degrees C. Without any T cell sorting, total RNA was extracted from whole blood using the PAXgene blood miRNA kit on an automated QIAcube. Peripheral blood from monozygotic twin pairs concordant or discordant for inflammatory bowel disease was subjected to deep TCRalpha and TCRbeta repertoire profiling with unique molecular barcoding. Smoking habits were recorded for all twin pairs, and each individual was classified as a current, former or never smoker. Points the paper makes about the study in general: No single strong signal or clonotype linked to IBD turned up in the results, so the idea that one exists was not supported. Concordant and discordant twins showed no difference in repertoire similarity, possibly because of limited statistical power. IBD patients had lower TCRbeta repertoire diversity, measured by the inverse Simpson index, than their healthy co-twins. Fewer clonotypes were shared with other individuals by IBD patients than by healthy twins, most markedly in patients showing signs of disease activity. The analysis was unable to tell different T cell subtypes apart. Background noise and inter-individual variability may have been introduced into the repertoires by the differing immunosuppressive treatments among patients.

According to the germline V gene, CDR1 reads MGHRA and CDR2 reads YSYEKL. The cysteine opens and the phenylalanine closes a CDR3 of 13 amino acids. No nucleotide data were recorded. Concerning this clonotype itself: Its antigen is currently not known.

The protocol used for the library was 5' RACE. For each TCR library, 3,500 to 4,500 ng of total RNA was used. cDNA was synthesized with SMARTScribe reverse transcriptase in eight separate reactions per sample. Unique molecular identifiers containing a 6-nucleotide sample barcode were introduced through template switching during cDNA synthesis. Two nested PCRs of approximately 16 and 10 cycles amplified the TCRalpha and TCRbeta cDNA, and bead purification followed each PCR. Before amplification, the cDNA was treated with uracil DNA-glycosylase and purified using the QIAquick PCR purification kit. The second PCR added Illumina TruSeq-compatible adapters along with sample-specific barcodes. Library quality and concentration were checked on TapeStation and Qubit, and libraries were pooled at roughly 5.1 ng each. Sequencing of the pooled libraries was done on an Illumina HiSeq2500 single-index Rapid Run using custom sequencing primers and 2 x 100 bp reads. Turning to the authors' computational methods: MiGEC version 1.2.6 was used for UMI-based consensus assembly, which corrected PCR and sequencing errors. MiXCR version 2.1.1 was used for V(D)J alignment, clonotype assembly and CDR3 extraction. Gene usage, clonotype sharing and MAIT/NKT TCR abundance were normalised by analysing the top 1000, 10 000 and 20 000 clonotypes per sample. Diversity was computed as the inverse Simpson index with the vegan R package after downsampling to 27 000 UMIs. Paired Mann-Whitney U tests were applied to discordant twin pairs, and Benjamini-Hochberg correction was used for multiple testing. After reprocessing by TCRdb, each CDR3 protein sequence is one entry, and no DNA is given. The V and J calls, along with clone size, are taken from TCRdb and not from the paper's own processing. In this sample's table one finds some 400,000 distinct CDR3 sequences. The ten largest make up 2% to 2.5% of the sample.

The rearrangement combines TRBV4-1 with TRBJ1-5; with no DNA, the TCRdb D assignment of TRBD1 cannot be verified. This receptor was obtained from a human donor with ulcerative colitis or Crohn's disease, or a healthy co-twin of an affected twin (not recorded which). Sequenced material: blood. CDR3 reads: CASSQDPRQPQHF.